This T cell receptor beta chain was found in a study of T cell repertoires in cytomegalovirus infection. The overall study: Public signatures in TCR beta pointed to CMV infection and matching HLA type.

CDR3 length: 12 residues. The V gene's germline CDR1 is SGHNT and CDR2 YENEEA. As to this clonotype: The antigen is not known. The junction departs from germline at one end; a sequencing error may be responsible.

TCRdb fed the reads into MiXCR, producing one record per CDR3 protein. The sample gives hundreds of thousands of distinct CDR3 sequences, 30% to 35% of which show up once; about an eighth is in the top ten. The clonotype was recovered from a human donor in good health (CMV status not recorded). Some clones in this sample may be carry-over from other donors' samples. The rearrangement joins TRBV11-3 to TRBJ1-1; 8 bases map to TRBD1. The starting material was cultured CD8+ T cells from PBMCs, obtained from culture after CMV antigen stimulation. Here the CDR3 reads CANSSKTGEAFF. In nucleotides, the CDR3 is TGTGCCAACAGCTCAAAGACAGGGGAGGCTTTCTTT.